A selection of T cell receptor beta chains follows, all from one sample in a study of T cell responses to AZD1222 COVID-19 vaccine. Assay: immunoSEQ multiplex PCR; the TCRdb copy retains only in-frame clones and omits some. The profile shows about 190,000 clones, around 86% of them singletons. The input for sequencing was peripheral blood, taken on day 0 of MenACWY control vaccination. The source of these receptors is an adult in good health. Both conserved end residues are part of each CDR3.

V gene,J gene,CDR3 protein
TRBV4-1,TRBJ1-4,CASSHTRQGTRDEKLFF
TRBV7-8,TRBJ2-1,CASSLGLALNEQFF
TRBV19,TRBJ2-1,CASSIFSFLGRNNEQFF
TRBV18,TRBJ1-1,CASSPPASGNTEAFF
TRBV7-6,TRBJ1-1,CASSRRQGAFF
TRBV6-6,TRBJ1-1,CASSRVTEAFF
TRBV5-1,TRBJ2-3,CASSSGGRESTDTQYF
TRBV2,TRBJ1-6,CASGQNNSPLHF
TRBV4-1,TRBJ1-3,CASSQDIAVLGTIYF
TRBV3-1/TRBV3-2,TRBJ2-7,CASSPGTDNYEQYF
TRBV2,TRBJ2-2,CASSRTGTTGELFF
TRBV6-2/TRBV6-3,TRBJ2-7,CASSPTQYYEQYF
TRBV27,TRBJ2-7,CASSPQPRLAGDEQYF
TRBV29-1,TRBJ1-2,CSVEDPRQGSYTF
TRBV6-5,TRBJ1-1,CASSRRQSVGTEAFF
TRBV15,TRBJ1-2,CATSRDAENYGYTF
TRBV6-2/TRBV6-3,TRBJ1-5,CASSYRAPPQPQHF
TRBV5-1,TRBJ2-4,CASSLGLAENIQYF
TRBV6-1,TRBJ1-5,CASSEEAGLWPQHF
TRBV28,TRBJ1-1,CASSLGGRTTEAFF
TRBV6-5,TRBJ1-2,CASRDGSGVWYGYTF
TRBV3-1/TRBV3-2,TRBJ2-2,CASSQNVIRGGELFF
TRBV7-3,TRBJ2-2,CASSLQGLGGELFF